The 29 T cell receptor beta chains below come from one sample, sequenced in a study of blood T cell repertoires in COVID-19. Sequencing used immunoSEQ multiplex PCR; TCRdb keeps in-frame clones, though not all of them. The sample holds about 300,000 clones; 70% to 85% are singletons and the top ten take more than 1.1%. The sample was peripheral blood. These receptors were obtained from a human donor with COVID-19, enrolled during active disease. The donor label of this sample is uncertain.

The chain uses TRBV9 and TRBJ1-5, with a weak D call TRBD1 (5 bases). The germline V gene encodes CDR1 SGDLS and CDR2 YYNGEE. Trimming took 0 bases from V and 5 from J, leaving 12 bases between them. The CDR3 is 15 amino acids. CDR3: CASSVAPGPDQPQHF. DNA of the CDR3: TGTGCCAGCAGCGTAGCTCCAGGGCCAGATCAGCCCCAGCATTTT.

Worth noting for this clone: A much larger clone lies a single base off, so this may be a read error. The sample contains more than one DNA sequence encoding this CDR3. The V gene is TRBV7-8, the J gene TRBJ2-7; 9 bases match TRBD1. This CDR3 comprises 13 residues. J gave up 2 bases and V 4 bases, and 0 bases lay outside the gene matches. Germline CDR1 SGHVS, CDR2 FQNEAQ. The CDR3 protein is CASSWDRAYEQYF. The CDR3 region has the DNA TGTGCCAGCAGCTGGGACAGGGCCTACGAGCAGTACTTC.

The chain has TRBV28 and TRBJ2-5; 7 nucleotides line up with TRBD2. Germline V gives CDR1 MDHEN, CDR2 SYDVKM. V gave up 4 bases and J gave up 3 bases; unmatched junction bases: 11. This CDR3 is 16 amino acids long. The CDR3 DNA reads TGTGCCAGCAGTTCTATTCCGGGACTACGAAAAGAGACCCAGTACTTC. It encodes CASSSIPGLRKETQYF.

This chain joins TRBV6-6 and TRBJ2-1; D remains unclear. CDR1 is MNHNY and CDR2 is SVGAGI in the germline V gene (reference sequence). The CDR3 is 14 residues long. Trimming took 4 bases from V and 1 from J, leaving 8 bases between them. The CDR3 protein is CASSSRGSYNEQFF. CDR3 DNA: TGTGCCAGCAGTTCACGAGGTTCCTACAATGAGCAGTTCTTC.

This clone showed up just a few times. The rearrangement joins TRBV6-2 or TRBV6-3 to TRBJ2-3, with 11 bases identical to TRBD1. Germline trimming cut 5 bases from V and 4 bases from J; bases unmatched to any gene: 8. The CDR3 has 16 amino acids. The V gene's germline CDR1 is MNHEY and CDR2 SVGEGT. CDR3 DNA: TGTGCCAGCAGTCTTTGGACAGGGGGCACCGCAGATACGCAGTATTTT. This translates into CASSLWTGGTADTQYF.

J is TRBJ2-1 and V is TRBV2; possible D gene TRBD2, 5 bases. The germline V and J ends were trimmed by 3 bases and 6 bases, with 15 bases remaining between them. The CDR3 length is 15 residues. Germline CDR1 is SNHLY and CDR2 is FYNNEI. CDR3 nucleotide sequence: TGTGCCAGCAGTGAGAGGGCCGCGTGGGCCAATGAGCAGTTCTTC. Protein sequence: CASSERAAWANEQFF.

CDR3 in amino acids: CASSPLGTTLGNEQFF. CDR3 DNA: TGTGCCAGCTCACCACTCGGGACTACTCTAGGGAATGAGCAGTTCTTC. This rearrangement joins TRBV18 to TRBJ2-1; 7 nucleotides align to TRBD2. Germline loops: CDR1 KGHSH, CDR2 LQKENI. CDR3 length: 16 amino acids. V shed 1 base, J shed 7 bases, and the junction held 10 bases outside the gene matches.

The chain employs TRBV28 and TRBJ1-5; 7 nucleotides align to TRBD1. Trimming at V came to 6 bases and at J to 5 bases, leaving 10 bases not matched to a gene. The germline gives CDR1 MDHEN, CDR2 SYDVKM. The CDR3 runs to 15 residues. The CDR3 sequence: CASRITGQLYQPQHF. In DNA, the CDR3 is TGTGCCAGCAGGATAACGGGACAGCTTTATCAGCCCCAGCATTTT.

In nucleotides, the CDR3 is TGCGCCAGCAGCCCGTCCTCCAGGGAAAATCAGCCCCAGCATTTT. Encoded protein: CASSPSSRENQPQHF. The V call is TRBV5-1, the J call TRBJ1-5; TRBD1 is a possible D gene (5 bases). CDR1 and CDR2 from the germline V gene are SGHRS and YFSETQ. The ends were cut back, 4 bases at V and 4 bases at J, with 15 bases in the middle. CDR3 length: 15 residues.

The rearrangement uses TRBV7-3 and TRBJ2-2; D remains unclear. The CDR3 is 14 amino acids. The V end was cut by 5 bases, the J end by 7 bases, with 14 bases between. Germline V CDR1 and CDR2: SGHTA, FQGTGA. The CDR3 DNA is TGTGCCAGCAGCGCGTCCACCTCTGGCGGGGAGCTGTTTTTT. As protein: CASSASTSGGELFF.

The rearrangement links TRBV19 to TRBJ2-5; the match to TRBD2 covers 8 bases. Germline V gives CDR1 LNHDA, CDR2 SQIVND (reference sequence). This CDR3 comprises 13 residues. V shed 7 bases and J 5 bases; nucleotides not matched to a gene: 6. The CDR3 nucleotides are TGTGCCAGTACGGGAGGGCGGGGGGAGACCCAGTACTTC. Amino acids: CASTGGRGETQYF.

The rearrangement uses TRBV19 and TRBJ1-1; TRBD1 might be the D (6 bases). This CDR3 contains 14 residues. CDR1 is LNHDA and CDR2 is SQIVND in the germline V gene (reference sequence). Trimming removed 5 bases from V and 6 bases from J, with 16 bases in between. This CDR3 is CASSGHLGAAEAFF. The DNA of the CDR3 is TGTGCCAGTAGTGGCCACTTGGGGGCGGCTGAAGCTTTCTTT.

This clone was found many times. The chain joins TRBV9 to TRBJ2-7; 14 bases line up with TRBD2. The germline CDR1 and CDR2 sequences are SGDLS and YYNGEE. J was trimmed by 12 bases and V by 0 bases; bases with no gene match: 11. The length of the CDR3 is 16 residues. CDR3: CASSVGVPGTSGSVYF. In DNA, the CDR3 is TGTGCCAGCAGCGTAGGGGTCCCCGGGACTAGCGGGAGTGTGTACTTC.

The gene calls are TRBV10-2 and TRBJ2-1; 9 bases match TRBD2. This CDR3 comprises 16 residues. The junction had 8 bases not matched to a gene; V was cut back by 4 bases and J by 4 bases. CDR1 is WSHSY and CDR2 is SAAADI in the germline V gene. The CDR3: CASSGRVAGDYNEQFF. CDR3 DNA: TGCGCCAGCAGTGGGCGGGTAGCGGGAGATTACAATGAGCAGTTCTTC.

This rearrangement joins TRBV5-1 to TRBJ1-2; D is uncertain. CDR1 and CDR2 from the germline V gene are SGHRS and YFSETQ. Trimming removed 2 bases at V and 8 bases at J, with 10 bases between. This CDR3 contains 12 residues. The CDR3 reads CASSFVGRGYTF. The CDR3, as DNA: TGCGCCAGCAGCTTCGTAGGGAGGGGCTACACCTTC.

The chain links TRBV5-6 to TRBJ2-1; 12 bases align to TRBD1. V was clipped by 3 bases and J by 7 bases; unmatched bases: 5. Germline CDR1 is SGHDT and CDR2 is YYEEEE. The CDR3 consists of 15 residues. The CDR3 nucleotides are TGTGCCAGCAGCTGGGGGACAGGGGGCAAAAATGAGCAGTTCTTC. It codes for CASSWGTGGKNEQFF.

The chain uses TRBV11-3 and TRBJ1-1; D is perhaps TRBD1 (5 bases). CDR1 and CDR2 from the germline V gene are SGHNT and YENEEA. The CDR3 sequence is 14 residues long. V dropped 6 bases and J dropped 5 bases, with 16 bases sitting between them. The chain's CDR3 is CASSGRGVVTEAFF. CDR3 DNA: TGTGCCAGCAGTGGGCGGGGGGTGGTTACTGAAGCTTTCTTT.

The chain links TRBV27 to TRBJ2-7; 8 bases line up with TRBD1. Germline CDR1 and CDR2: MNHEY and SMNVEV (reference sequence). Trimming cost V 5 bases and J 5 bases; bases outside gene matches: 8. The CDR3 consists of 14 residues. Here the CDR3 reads CASSGLDRVHEQYF. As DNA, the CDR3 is TGTGCCAGCAGTGGGCTGGACAGGGTCCACGAGCAGTACTTC.

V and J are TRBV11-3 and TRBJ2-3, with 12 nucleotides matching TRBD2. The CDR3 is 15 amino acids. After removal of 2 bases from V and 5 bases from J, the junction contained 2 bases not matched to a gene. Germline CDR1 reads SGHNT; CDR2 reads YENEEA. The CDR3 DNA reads TGTGCCAGCAGCTTAAGGACTAGCGGGAAAGATACGCAGTATTTT. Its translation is CASSLRTSGKDTQYF.

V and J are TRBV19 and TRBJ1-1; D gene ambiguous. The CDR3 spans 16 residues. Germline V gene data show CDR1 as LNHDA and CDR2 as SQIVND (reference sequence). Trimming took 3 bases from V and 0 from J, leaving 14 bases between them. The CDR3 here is CASSIRQTEMNTEAFF. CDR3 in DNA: TGTGCCAGTAGTATTCGACAAACCGAGATGAACACTGAAGCTTTCTTT.

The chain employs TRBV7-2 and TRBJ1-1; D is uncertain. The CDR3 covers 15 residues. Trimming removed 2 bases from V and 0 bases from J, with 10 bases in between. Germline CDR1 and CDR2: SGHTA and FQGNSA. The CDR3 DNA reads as TGTGCCAGCAGCTTAACCGCCGCTATGAACACTGAAGCTTTCTTT. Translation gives CASSLTAAMNTEAFF.

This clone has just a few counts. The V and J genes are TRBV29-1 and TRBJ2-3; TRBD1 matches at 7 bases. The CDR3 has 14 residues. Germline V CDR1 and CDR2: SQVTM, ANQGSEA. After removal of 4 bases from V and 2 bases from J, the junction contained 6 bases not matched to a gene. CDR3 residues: CSVGRGQITDTQYF. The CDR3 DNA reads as TGCAGCGTTGGCCGGGGACAGATCACAGATACGCAGTATTTT.

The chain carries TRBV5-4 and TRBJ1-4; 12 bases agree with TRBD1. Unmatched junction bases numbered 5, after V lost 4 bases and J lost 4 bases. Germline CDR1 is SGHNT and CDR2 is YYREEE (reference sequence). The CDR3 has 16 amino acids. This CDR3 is CASSPGQGAGNEKLFF. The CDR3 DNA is TGTGCCAGCAGCCCGGGACAGGGGGCTGGTAATGAAAAACTGTTTTTT.

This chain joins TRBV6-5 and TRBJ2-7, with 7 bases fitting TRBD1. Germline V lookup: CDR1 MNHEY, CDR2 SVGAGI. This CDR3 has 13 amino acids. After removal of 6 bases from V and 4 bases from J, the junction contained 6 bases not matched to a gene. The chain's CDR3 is CASRPRGSYEQYF. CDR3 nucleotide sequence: TGTGCCAGCAGACCCAGGGGGAGTTACGAGCAGTACTTC.

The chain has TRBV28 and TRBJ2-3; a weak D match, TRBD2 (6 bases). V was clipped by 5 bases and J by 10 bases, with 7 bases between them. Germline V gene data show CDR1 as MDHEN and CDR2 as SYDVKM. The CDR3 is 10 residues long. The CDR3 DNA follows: TGTGCCAGCAGTGGCGGGGCGCAGTATTTT. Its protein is CASSGGAQYF.

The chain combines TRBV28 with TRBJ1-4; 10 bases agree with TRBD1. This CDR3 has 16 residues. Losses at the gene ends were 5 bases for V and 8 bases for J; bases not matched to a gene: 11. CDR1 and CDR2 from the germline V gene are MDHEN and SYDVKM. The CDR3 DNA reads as TGTGCCAGCAGTGCCCCGGGACAGGGGAAATGGGAAAAACTGTTTTTT. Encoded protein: CASSAPGQGKWEKLFF.

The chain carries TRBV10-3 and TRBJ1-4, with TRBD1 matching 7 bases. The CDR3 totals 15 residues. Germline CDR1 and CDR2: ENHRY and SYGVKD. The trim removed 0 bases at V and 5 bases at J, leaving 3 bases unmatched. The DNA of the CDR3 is TGTGCCATCAGTGAGTCGAGGGGGCTCAATGAAAAACTGTTTTTT. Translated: CAISESRGLNEKLFF.

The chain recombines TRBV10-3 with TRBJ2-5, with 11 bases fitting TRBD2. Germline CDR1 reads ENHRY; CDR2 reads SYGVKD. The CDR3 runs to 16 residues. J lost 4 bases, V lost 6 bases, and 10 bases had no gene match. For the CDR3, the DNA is TGTGCCATCAGGAATTCACTAGCGGGAGAGGTAGAGACCCAGTACTTC. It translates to CAIRNSLAGEVETQYF.

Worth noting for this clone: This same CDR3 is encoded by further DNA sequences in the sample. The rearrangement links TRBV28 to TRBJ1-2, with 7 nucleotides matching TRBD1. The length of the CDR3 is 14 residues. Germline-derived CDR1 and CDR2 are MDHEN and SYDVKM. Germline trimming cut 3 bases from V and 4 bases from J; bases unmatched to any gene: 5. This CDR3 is CASSLGQGGYGYTF. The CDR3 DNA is TGTGCCAGCAGTTTGGGGCAGGGGGGCTATGGCTACACCTTC.